A single T cell receptor (beta chain) is shown here with its context. Its target antigen remains unknown. Base quality data are lacking; no much larger clone is found one base away. The CDR3 spans 13 residues, from the cysteine through the phenylalanine. The CDR3 DNA has 39 bases and is translated from base 1. V was cut back by 3 bases and J by 3 bases, leaving a gap of 8 bases between them. The germline V gene sets CDR1 to ENHRY and CDR2 to SYGVKD. Collaborating institutions collected whole blood in K2EDTA tubes following their own protocols. For TCRbeta analysis, collaborators shipped samples as frozen whole blood, isolated PBMCs, or DNA extracted from either of those sample types. These data originate in a study of blood T cell repertoires in COVID-19 (dated by TCRdb to the early 2020s). For context, the study as a whole: The collaborator samples originated in the United States, Italy and Spain and spanned the acute and convalescent phases of COVID-19. Samples were obtained from the ongoing ImmuneRACE study (first 160 participants) and from some 1,200 subjects provided by 6 global collaborators. Subjects who had been exposed to COVID-19, were actively infected with it, or had recovered from it provided the deeply sampled blood TCRbeta repertoires that made up the dataset. The material from the prospective study consisted of cDNA or gDNA derived from T cells, B-cell-depleted T cells, or PBMCs. HLA class I and class II types, where available, came from metadata supplied by the sample provider rather than from assay-based typing. A de-identified subject ID, COVID-19 status, age in years and sex were almost always included in the sample metadata. The repertoires were released in a freely available public database intended as a resource for research on the immune response to SARS-CoV-2.

Paper-wide results and their limitations: The amount of clinical and demographic metadata varied by source and participant and was provided uncurated.

TCRbeta CDR3 regions were amplified from genomic DNA using the immunoSEQ Assay, a bias-controlled multiplex PCR. Processing in the source paper ran as follows. The number of nucleated cells in each sample was estimated from the amplification of reference gene primers within the assay. To quantify the absolute abundance of each unique TCRbeta CDR3 rearrangement, sequence reads were collapsed and filtered. For each sample, productive Simpson clonality was calculated as the square root of Simpson's diversity index over productive rearrangements. Entries here come from immuneACCESS through TCRdb and include only in-frame sequences with V and J called. Some clones fail to appear in such tables; in the studies checked, an unresolved V gene covers under half of the shortfall, and the cause of the remainder is unknown. Clone size and V and J calls were adopted from that table, with D and trimming inferred from the DNA. The sample table contains around 200,000 clones; only one count was recorded for about 88% of them. The ten top clones hold 5.5% to 8.5% of the sample.

The chain was built from TRBV10-3 and TRBJ2-5; the D region possibly corresponds to TRBD1 (6 bases align). The specimen was peripheral blood. The sequence was collected from an elderly woman in a cohort sampled during active or convalescent COVID-19. CDR3 protein: CAISDSGEETQYF. The nucleotides are TGTGCCATCAGTGACTCAGGGGAAGAGACCCAGTACTTC.